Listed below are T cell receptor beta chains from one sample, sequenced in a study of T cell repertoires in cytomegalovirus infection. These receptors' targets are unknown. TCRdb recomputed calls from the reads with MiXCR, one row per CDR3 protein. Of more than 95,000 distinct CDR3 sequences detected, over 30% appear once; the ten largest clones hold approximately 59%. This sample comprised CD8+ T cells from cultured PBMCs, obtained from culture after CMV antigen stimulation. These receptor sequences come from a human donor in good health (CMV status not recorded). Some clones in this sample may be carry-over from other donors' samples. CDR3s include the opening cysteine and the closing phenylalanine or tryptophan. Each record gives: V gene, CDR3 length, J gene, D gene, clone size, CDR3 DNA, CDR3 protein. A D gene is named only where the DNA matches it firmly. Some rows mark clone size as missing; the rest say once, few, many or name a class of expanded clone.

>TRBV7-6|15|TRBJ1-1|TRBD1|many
TGTGCCAGCAGCTTGGGGGACAGTCTCCACACTGAAGCTTTCTTT
CASSLGDSLHTEAFF
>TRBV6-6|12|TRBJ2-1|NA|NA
TGTGCCAGCAGGACCTGGGACAATGAGCAGTTCTTC
CASRTWDNEQFF
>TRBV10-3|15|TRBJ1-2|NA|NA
TGTGCCATCAGTGTCGGGCGAAACAGGGATGTTGGCTACACCTTC
CAISVGRNRDVGYTF
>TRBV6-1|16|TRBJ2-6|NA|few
TGTGCCAGCAGTGATAGACACGTCTCTGGGGCCAACGTCCTGACTTTC
CASSDRHVSGANVLTF
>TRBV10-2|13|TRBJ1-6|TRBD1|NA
TGCGCCAGCAGCAGGGGGCTTAATTCACCCCTCCACTTT
CASSRGLNSPLHF
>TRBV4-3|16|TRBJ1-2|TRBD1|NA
TGCGCCAGCAGCCAAGAATGGATGGCAGGGGGCCGTGGCTACACCTTC
CASSQEWMAGGRGYTF
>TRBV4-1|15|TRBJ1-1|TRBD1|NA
TGCGCCAGCAGCCGCCGGACAGGAAGCGGGACTGAAGCTTTCTTT
CASSRRTGSGTEAFF
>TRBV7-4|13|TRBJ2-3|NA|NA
TGTGCCAGCAGCCCCCCCGTCACAGATACGCAGTATTTT
CASSPPVTDTQYF
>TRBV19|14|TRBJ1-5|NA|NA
TGTGCCAGTAGCCCCGACGGCAGCAATCAGCCCCAGCATTTT
CASSPDGSNQPQHF
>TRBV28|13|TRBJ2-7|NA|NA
TGTGCCAGCAGACAAGGGGGGGTTGACGAGCAGTACTTC
CASRQGGVDEQYF
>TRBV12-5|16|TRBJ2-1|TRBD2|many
TGTGCTAGTGGTTCCCTCGGCGGGGGTGTATACAATGAGCAGTTCTTC
CASGSLGGGVYNEQFF
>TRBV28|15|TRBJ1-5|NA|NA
TGTGCCAGCAGTTTAGAAGGGTACCAGAATCAGCCCCAGCATTTT
CASSLEGYQNQPQHF
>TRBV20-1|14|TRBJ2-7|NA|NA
TGCAGTGCTAGAGATACAGGCGACTCCTACGAGCAGTACTTC
CSARDTGDSYEQYF
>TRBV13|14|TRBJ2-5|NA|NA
TGTGCCAGCAGCGGGGCGGACAGACAAGAGACCCAGTACTTC
CASSGADRQETQYF
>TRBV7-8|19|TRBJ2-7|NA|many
TGTGCCAGCAGCTTAACGCCTAGGTTCTACGGCAGGGAAAGACACGAGCAGTACTTC
CASSLTPRFYGRERHEQYF
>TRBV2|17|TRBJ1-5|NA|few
TGTGCCAGCAGTGAAGGTTTGACAGTAGTCAAGGATCAGCCCCAGCATTTT
CASSEGLTVVKDQPQHF
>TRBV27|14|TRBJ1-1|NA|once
TGTGCCAGCAGACACCTGACTTACAGCCGTGAAGCTTTCTTT
CASRHLTYSREAFF
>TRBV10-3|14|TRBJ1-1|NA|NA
TGTGCCATCAGTGAGTCCAGCCTGAACACTGAAGCTTTCTTT
CAISESSLNTEAFF
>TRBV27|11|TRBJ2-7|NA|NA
TGTGCCAGCACCGATCCCTACGAGCAGTACTTC
CASTDPYEQYF
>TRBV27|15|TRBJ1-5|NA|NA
TGTGCCAGCAGTTTATACCGGGCTAGCAATCAGCCCCAGCATTTT
CASSLYRASNQPQHF
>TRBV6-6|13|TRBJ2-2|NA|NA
TGTGCCATAGAGGGGGTGGGCACCGGGGAGCTGTTTTTT
CAIEGVGTGELFF
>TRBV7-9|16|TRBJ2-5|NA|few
TGTGCCAGCAGCTTAAGCTCTTCCACCGAGAAAGAGACCCAGTACTTC
CASSLSSSTEKETQYF
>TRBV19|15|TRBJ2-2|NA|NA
TGTGCCAGTAGTCAGGTGGCAGAAATACACGGGGAGCTGTTTTTT
CASSQVAEIHGELFF
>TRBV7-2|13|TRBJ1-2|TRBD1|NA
TGTGCCAGCAGCTCAACAGGGGGCTATGGCTACACCTTC
CASSSTGGYGYTF
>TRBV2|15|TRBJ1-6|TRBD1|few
TGTGCCAGCAGTGGGGACAGCTCCTATAATTCACCCCTCCACTTT
CASSGDSSYNSPLHF
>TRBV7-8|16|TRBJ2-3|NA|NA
TGTGCCAGCAGCCCAACGGAGGGTTGGGCATCAGATACGCAGTATTTT
CASSPTEGWASDTQYF
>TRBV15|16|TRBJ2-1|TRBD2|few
TGTGCCACCAGCATCCCGGGACTAGCGGGGTACAATGAGCAGTTCTTC
CATSIPGLAGYNEQFF
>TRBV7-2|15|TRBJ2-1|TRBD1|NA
TGTGCCAGCAGCTTTACCCAGGGGGCATACAATGAGCAGTTCTTC
CASSFTQGAYNEQFF
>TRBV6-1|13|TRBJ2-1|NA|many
TGTGCCAGCAGTCGCGGCCTGAACAATGAGCAGTTCTTC
CASSRGLNNEQFF
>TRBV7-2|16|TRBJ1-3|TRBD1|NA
TGTGCCAGCAGCTTATATACGGACAGGCCCCGAAACACCATATATTTT
CASSLYTDRPRNTIYF
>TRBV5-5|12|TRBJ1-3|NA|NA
TGTGCCAGCCGGCGCGATGGAAACACCATATATTTT
CASRRDGNTIYF
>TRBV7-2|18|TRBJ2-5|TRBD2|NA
TGTGCCAGCAGCTTAGGGGCGTGGACTAGCGGGTTCCAAGAGACCCAGTACTTC
CASSLGAWTSGFQETQYF
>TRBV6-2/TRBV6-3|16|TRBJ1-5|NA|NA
TGTGCCAGCAGCCCACTGTCGGACCAGCTTAATCAGCCCCAGCATTTT
CASSPLSDQLNQPQHF
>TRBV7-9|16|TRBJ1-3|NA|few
TGTGCCATACCCCAGCTACGGCCCTTCTCTGGAAACACCATATATTTT
CAIPQLRPFSGNTIYF
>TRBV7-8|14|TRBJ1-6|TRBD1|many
TGTGCCAGCAGTTTGACTACAGGGGTTTCACCCCTCCACTTT
CASSLTTGVSPLHF
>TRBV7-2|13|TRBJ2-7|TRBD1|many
TGTGCCAGCAGCCGGGGACAGACCTACGAGCAGTACTTC
CASSRGQTYEQYF
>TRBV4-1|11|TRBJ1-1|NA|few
TGCGCCAGCAGCCAAGGAGCTGAAGCTTTCTTT
CASSQGAEAFF
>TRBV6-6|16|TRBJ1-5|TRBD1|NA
TGTGCCAGCAGTTACTTTGAGGGACAGGGCAATCAGCCCCAGCATTTT
CASSYFEGQGNQPQHF
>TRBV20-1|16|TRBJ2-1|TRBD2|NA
TGCAGTGCCATGAAACTAGCGGGGGGCCTCTACAATGAGCAGTTCTTC
CSAMKLAGGLYNEQFF
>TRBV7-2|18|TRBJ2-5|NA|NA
TGTGCCAGCAGCCTCCGGGACCCGTGGCGGGCAATCCAAGAGACCCAGTACTTC
CASSLRDPWRAIQETQYF
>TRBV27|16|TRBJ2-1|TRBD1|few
TGTGCCAGCAGTTTTGAAACCGGGACAGCCTACAATGAGCAGTTCTTC
CASSFETGTAYNEQFF
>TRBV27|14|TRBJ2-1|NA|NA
TGTGCCACCATAACGGGACCTGGCTACAATGAGCGGTTCTTC
CATITGPGYNERFF
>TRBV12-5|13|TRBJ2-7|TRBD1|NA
TGTGCTAGTGGTTTGGGTGGACAGGCCGAGCAGTACTTC
CASGLGGQAEQYF
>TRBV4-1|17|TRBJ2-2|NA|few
TGCGCCAGCAGCCAAGAATTCGGCACAACGAACACCGGGGAGCTGTTTTTT
CASSQEFGTTNTGELFF
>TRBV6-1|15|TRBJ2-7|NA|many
TGTGCCAGCAGTAGGATTCAGGGGGGTAACTACGAGCAGTACTTC
CASSRIQGGNYEQYF
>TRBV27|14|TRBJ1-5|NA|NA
TGTGCCAGCAGTGAGGCGGATAGCAATCAGCCCCAGCATTTT
CASSEADSNQPQHF
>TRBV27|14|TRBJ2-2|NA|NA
TGTGCCAGCAGTTGGGGGCAGAACACCGGGGAGCTGTTTTTT
CASSWGQNTGELFF
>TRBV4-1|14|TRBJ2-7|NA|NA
TGCGCCAGCAGCCAAAGGACAGAAGACTACGAGCAGTACTTC
CASSQRTEDYEQYF
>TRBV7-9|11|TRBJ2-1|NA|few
TGTGCCAGCAGCCTAGACAATGAGCAGTTCTTC
CASSLDNEQFF
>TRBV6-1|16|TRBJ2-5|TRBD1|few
TGTGCCAGCAGTGAAGAGAGGGGGCGCAACGGAGAGACCCAGTACTTC
CASSEERGRNGETQYF